A selection of T cell receptor beta chains follows, all from one sample in a study of beta chain features in type 1 diabetes. Only in-frame clones appear in the TCRdb table, and some are missing; sequencing was by immunoSEQ multiplex PCR. The repertoire includes 15,000 to 17,000 clones, approximately 68% of them detected once, and approximately 2.7% sits in the top ten. Material for sequencing was Tregs from blood. The source is a man aged 25-40 years with type 1 diabetes. Each CDR3 is given with its conserved first and last residue. A D gene is named only where the DNA matches it firmly. A clone size is listed for some rows: how often the clone was seen (once, few, many), or a class if it is expanded.

D gene	V gene	clone size	J gene	CDR3 protein	CDR3 DNA
TRBD1	TRBV5-4	-	TRBJ1-1	CASSPRGQGTLNTEAFF	TGTGCCAGCAGCCCACGGGGACAGGGGACTTTGAACACTGAAGCTTTCTTT
TRBD1	TRBV27	-	TRBJ1-4	CASRGRGLGNEKLFF	TGTGCCAGCAGGGGTAGGGGGCTTGGTAATGAAAAACTGTTTTTT
TRBD1	TRBV6-5	-	TRBJ2-3	CASTRQGSTDTQYF	TGTGCCAGCACAAGACAGGGCAGCACAGATACGCAGTATTTT
-	TRBV6-5	-	TRBJ1-1	CASSRTRGTEAFF	TGTGCCAGCAGCCGAACGCGGGGCACTGAAGCTTTCTTT
-	TRBV18	-	TRBJ2-1	CASSPPTGTSSYNEQFF	TGTGCCAGCTCACCGCCTACCGGGACAAGCTCCTACAATGAGCAGTTCTTC
TRBD1	TRBV5-1	-	TRBJ1-1	CASSLAQGAPKAFF	TGCGCCAGCAGCTTGGCGCAGGGGGCGCCGAAGGCTTTCTTT
TRBD1	TRBV29-1	few	TRBJ2-1	CSVSAGTGSYNEQFF	TGCAGCGTCTCCGCCGGGACAGGTTCCTACAATGAGCAGTTCTTC
-	TRBV25-1	few	TRBJ2-7	CASSRALVGEQYF	TGTGCCAGCAGTCGCGCCTTGGTGGGCGAGCAGTACTTC
-	TRBV18	-	TRBJ1-4	CASSPAGNEKLFF	TGTGCCAGCTCACCGGCGGGGAACGAAAAACTGTTTTTT
-	TRBV7-8	-	TRBJ1-1	CASSLARGLNTEAFF	TGTGCCAGCAGCTTAGCTCGCGGGCTGAACACTGAAGCTTTCTTT
-	TRBV10-2	once	TRBJ1-5	CASSEQGSNQPQHF	TGCGCCAGCAGTGAACAGGGTAGCAATCAGCCCCAGCATTTT
-	TRBV6-1	large	TRBJ2-1	CASRGNEQFF	TGTGCCAGCCGGGGCAATGAGCAGTTCTTC
-	TRBV6-5	-	TRBJ2-7	CASTSTGGRTYEQYF	TGTGCCAGCACTTCAACTGGCGGCCGAACCTACGAGCAGTACTTC
TRBD2	TRBV9	-	TRBJ2-6	CASSAGGGATGANVLTF	TGTGCCAGCAGCGCCGGGGGGGGAGCTACTGGGGCCAACGTCCTGACTTTC
TRBD1	TRBV10-3	-	TRBJ1-3	CAISLGTDSGNTIYF	TGTGCCATCAGTCTCGGGACAGACTCTGGAAACACCATATATTTT
-	TRBV6-1	-	TRBJ2-7	CASRTPYEQYF	TGTGCCAGCAGAACACCCTACGAGCAGTACTTC
TRBD2	TRBV14	once	TRBJ2-3	CASSRGLAGSGDTQYF	TGTGCCAGCAGCCGGGGACTAGCGGGGTCGGGAGATACGCAGTATTTT
-	TRBV7-2	-	TRBJ2-7	CASSPTPYEQYF	TGTGCCAGCAGCCCTACCCCCTACGAGCAGTACTTC
-	TRBV25-1	-	TRBJ1-2	CASSETGYGYTF	TGTGCCAGCAGTGAAACAGGGTATGGCTACACCTTC
-	TRBV5-1	-	TRBJ2-2	CASSLGRMAGELFF	TGCGCCAGCAGCTTGGGCAGGATGGCCGGGGAGCTGTTTTTT
-	TRBV2	-	TRBJ2-3	CASSGLVGPDTQYF	TGTGCCAGCAGTGGACTAGTGGGGCCAGATACGCAGTATTTT
-	TRBV5-6	-	TRBJ1-2	CASYPAGGRGYTF	TGTGCCAGCTACCCGGCGGGGGGTCGGGGCTACACCTTC
-	TRBV7-8	-	TRBJ2-1	CASSSAWGGHNNEQFF	TGTGCCAGCAGCTCCGCCTGGGGGGGGCATAACAATGAGCAGTTCTTC